This TCR beta chain was identified during a study of shared clonotypes between healthy human individuals. Whole-study context: Three plates each covered CD4 naive and memory; CD8 naive two, CD8 memory one.

Overall study findings and caveats: It was observed that 5% to 6% of naive CD4 clonotypes were shared across a handful of donors.

Per the germline V gene, CDR1 is LNHDA and CDR2 is SQIVND (reference sequence). This CDR3 spans 15 amino acids. V was clipped by 6 bases and J by 3 bases; unmatched bases: 7. Some clones are missing from TCRdb's copy, which holds only in-frame ones; the method was immunoSEQ multiplex PCR. In the table there are 2 million to 2.5 million clones, more than 80% of which are singletons. A note on this clone: Its antigen is unidentified.

Healthy adults negative for HIV, lacking recent acute infections or vaccinations, served as donors. Investigators divided CD4+ cells into CD45RA+ naive and CD45RA-negative memory subsets. Sequencing was carried out using naive CD4+ T cells from PBMCs. Subset described: CD45RA+ positively selected. The V call is TRBV19, the J call TRBJ2-1; TRBD2 aligns across 8 bases. The origin of this receptor is a man in his late teens or twenties in good health. Some clones in this sample may be carry-over from other donors' samples. The CDR3 sequence is CASRAISGNYNEQFF. In DNA, the CDR3 is TGTGCCAGTAGAGCGATTAGCGGGAACTACAATGAGCAGTTCTTC.